The TCR beta chain described here comes from a study of T cell clones after liver transplantation. Study background: Three of eight recipients were HCV-positive; others had non-autoimmune, non-viral indications.

Data came from immunoSEQ multiplex PCR; TCRdb stores just in-frame clones and leaves some out. This sample has tens of thousands of clones, with roughly nine tenths found just once. CDR3 length: 15 residues. The ends lost 3 bases at V and 2 bases at J; junction bases unmatched: 6. Germline CDR1 SGHAT, CDR2 FQNNGV. The J gene is TRBJ2-7, the V gene TRBV11-2, with TRBD2 identical over 8 bases. Material: CD4+ T cells from blood, obtained before liver transplant. The sequence derives from a human donor who received a liver transplant. The CDR3 sequence is CASSFMRAGAYEQYF. CDR3 bases: TGTGCCAGCAGCTTTATGAGAGCGGGGGCCTACGAGCAGTACTTC. Full variable domain (missing parts from reference TRBV11-2 and TRBJ2-7): EAGVAQSPRYKIIEKRQSVAFWCNPISGHATLYWYQQILGQGPKLLIQFQNNGVVDDSQLPKDRFSAERLKGVDSTLKIQPAKLEDSAVYLCASSFMRAGAYEQYFGPGTRLTVT.